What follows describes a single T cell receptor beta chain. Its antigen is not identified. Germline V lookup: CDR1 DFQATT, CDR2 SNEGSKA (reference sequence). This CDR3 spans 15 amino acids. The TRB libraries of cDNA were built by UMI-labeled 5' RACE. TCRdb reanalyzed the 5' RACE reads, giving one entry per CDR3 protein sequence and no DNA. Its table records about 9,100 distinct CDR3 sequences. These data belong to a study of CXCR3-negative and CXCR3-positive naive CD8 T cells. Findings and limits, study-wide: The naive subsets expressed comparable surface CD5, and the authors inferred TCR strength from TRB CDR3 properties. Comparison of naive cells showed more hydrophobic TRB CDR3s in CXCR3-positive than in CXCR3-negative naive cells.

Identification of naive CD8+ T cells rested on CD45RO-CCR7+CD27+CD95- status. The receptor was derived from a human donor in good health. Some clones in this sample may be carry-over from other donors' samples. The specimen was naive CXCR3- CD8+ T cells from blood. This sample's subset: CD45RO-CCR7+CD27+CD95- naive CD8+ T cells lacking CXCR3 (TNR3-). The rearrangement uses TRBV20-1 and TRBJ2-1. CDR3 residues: CSARDISFSTHEQFF.